A single sample is the source of the 19 T cell receptor beta chains below, sequenced in a study of T cells in women clearing cervical HPV infection. Clones were sequenced by immunoSEQ multiplex PCR, and TCRdb holds only the in-frame ones, with some missing. The table lists over 20,000 clones. The sample comprised blood buffy coat. These receptors all stem from a woman between 18 and 70 years old with a cervical HPV16 infection that either progressed to CIN3+ or cleared (not recorded which).

CDR3 bases read: TGTGCCAGCAGTTCAGTCTTACCTGGAAACACC. This encodes CASSSVLPGNT. The CDR3, in full, reads CASSSVLPGNTIYF. This chain links TRBV7-9 with TRBJ1-3; D gene uncertain. Coverage ceases 3 residues before the CDR3 finishes, and the germline J gene fills in the end. CDR3 size: 14 residues. Germline V gene data show CDR1 as SEHNR and CDR2 as FQNEAQ (reference sequence). Trimming removed 6 bases from V and 2 bases from J, with 11 bases in between.

Regarding this clone: The CDR3 goes on 3 residues after the read ends, and that part is filled in from the germline J gene. The V gene is TRBV6-1, the J gene TRBJ1-5, with 7 bases fitting TRBD1. The CDR3 has 14 residues. Germline values: CDR1 MNHNS, CDR2 SASEGT. CDR3 DNA, as far as it was read: TGTGCCAGCAGTGAAGCGTGGCAGGGGGTCCCC. Encoded protein: CASSEAWQGVP. The CDR3 in its entirety is CASSEAWQGVPQHF.

This chain's CDR3 is CASSPDRTYDYTF. The sequenced part of the CDR3 DNA is TGTGCCAGCAGTCCCGACAGGACCTACGAC. The V call is TRBV7-9, the J call TRBJ1-2, with D tentatively TRBD1 (6 bases). The read comes to an end 3 residues before the CDR3 does, leaving the germline J gene to fill in the end. CDR1 and CDR2 (germline): SEHNR, FQNEAQ (reference sequence). The CDR3 sequence is 13 residues long. Full variable domain (remainder filled in from reference TRBV7-9 and TRBJ1-2): DTGVSQNPRHKITKRGQNVTFRCDPISEHNRLYWYRQTLGQGPEFLTYFQNEAQLEKSRLLSDRFSAERPKGSFSTLEIQRTEQGDSAMYLCASSPDRTYDYTFGSGTRLTVV.

In the case of this clone: Sequencing ends 3 residues short of the CDR3 end; the germline J gene provides the rest. The J gene is TRBJ1-4, the V gene TRBV30, with D possibly matching TRBD1 (6 bases). The CDR3 sequence is 13 residues long. The V end lost 4 bases, the J end lost 4 bases, and 10 bases lay between the germline ends. Germline CDR1 is GTSNPN and CDR2 is SVGIG (reference sequence). The sequenced CDR3 bases are TGTGCCTGGATCGACAGGCTTAATGAAAAA. Translation: CAWIDRLNEK. Given in full, the CDR3 is CAWIDRLNEKLFF.

Turning to this clone: The read terminates 3 residues ahead of where the CDR3 ends, so the germline J gene completes it. This chain uses TRBV20-1 with TRBJ2-4; D call uncertain. The CDR3 is made up of 14 amino acids. The germline CDR1 and CDR2 sequences are DFQATT and SNEGSKA (reference sequence). CDR3 sequence: CSATNTEANYGQYF. The DNA read from the CDR3 is TGCAGTGCTACAAATACGGAAGCTAACTATGGT.

Comments on this clone: The read gets to within 3 residues of the CDR3 end, and the germline J gene fills in the rest. This rearrangement joins TRBV5-1 to TRBJ1-5; TRBD1 agrees at 7 bases. The CDR3 loop spans 17 amino acids. V lost 1 base to trimming and J lost 3 bases; unmatched junction nucleotides: 10. Germline CDR1 is SGHRS and CDR2 is YFSETQ. CDR3 bases read: TGCGCCAGCAGCTTGAAGCCTTCGACAGGGAACAATCAGCCC. Translation gives CASSLKPSTGNNQP. The full CDR3 protein reads CASSLKPSTGNNQPQHF.

This clone counts as medium-sized by frequency. The read ends 3 residues early relative to the CDR3; the germline J gene fills the gap. The gene calls are TRBV27 and TRBJ2-3; D is ambiguous. The CDR3 has 14 amino acids. The germline V gene has CDR1 MNHEY and CDR2 SMNVEV (reference sequence). V was pared by 0 bases and J by 2 bases, with 6 bases between. The covered CDR3 bases are TGTGCCAGCAGTTTATCACCCTACACAGATACG. It codes for CASSLSPYTDT. The CDR3, in full, reads CASSLSPYTDTQYF.

A remark on this clone: The read ends 3 residues shy of where the CDR3 ends; the end is completed using the germline J gene. The rearrangement uses TRBV14 and TRBJ1-6; D uncertain. The CDR3 contains 13 residues. Trimming removed 1 base at V and 12 bases at J, with 10 bases between. Germline CDR1 SGHDN, CDR2 FVKESK. The sequenced part of the CDR3 DNA is TGTGCCAGCAGCCAAGTGGCCAGTGGACCC. It yields the protein CASSQVASGP. The whole CDR3 protein is CASSQVASGPLHF. Variable domain in full (rest from reference TRBV14 and TRBJ1-6): EAGVTQFPSHSVIEKGQTVTLRCDPISGHDNLYWYRRVMGKEIKFLLHFVKESKQDESGMPNNRFLAERTGGTYSTLKVQPAELEDSGVYFCASSQVASGPLHFGNGTRLTVT.

As for this clone: The sequenced fragment ends 3 residues before the CDR3 boundary, so the rest is inferred from the germline J gene. The chain employs TRBV11-2 and TRBJ2-2, with D unclear. CDR1 is SGHAT and CDR2 is FQNNGV in the germline V gene. Trimming shortened V by 7 bases and J by 4 bases, and 10 bases separated the two germline ends. This CDR3 comprises 13 residues. The CDR3 DNA, read in part, is TGTGCCAGCACCGTCAGAGGCACCGGGGAG. It yields the protein CASTVRGTGE. The entire CDR3 protein reads CASTVRGTGELFF.

With respect to this clone: The observed sequence ends 3 residues before the CDR3 terminus, with the missing tail filled in from the germline J gene. The chain combines TRBV6-2 or TRBV6-3 with TRBJ1-2; a weak D match, TRBD1 (5 bases). The CDR3 runs 17 residues. The germline V gene has CDR1 MNHEY and CDR2 SVGEGT. The sequenced CDR3 bases are TGTGCCAGCAGTTACTCCTCCTGGCGGGGGACCTACAATGAC. Its translation: CASSYSSWRGTYND. The CDR3, in full, reads CASSYSSWRGTYNDYTF.

Comments on this clone: Read coverage stops 3 residues before the CDR3 terminus; the germline J gene supplies the remainder. This chain connects TRBV20-1 to TRBJ2-3; 10 bases map to TRBD2. CDR3 length: 16 amino acids. CDR1 DFQATT and CDR2 SNEGSKA come from the germline V gene (reference sequence). Unmatched junction bases numbered 7, after V lost 0 bases and J lost 4 bases. Partial CDR3 DNA: TGCAGTGCTAGAGATATAAGCGGGGGGGCCTCAGATACG. Translated, it gives CSARDISGGASDT. The CDR3 in its entirety is CSARDISGGASDTQYF.

As to this clone: The CDR3 end falls 3 residues outside the read, so it is completed with the germline J gene. The chain has TRBV4-1 and TRBJ1-2, with D uncertain. This CDR3 contains 15 residues. The germline V and J ends were trimmed by 1 base and 4 bases, with 13 bases remaining between them. Germline loops: CDR1 MGHRA, CDR2 YSYEKL. CDR3 DNA, as far as it was read: TGCGCCAGCAGCCAAGTTGTTAGGGTGAGCTATGGC. Translated: CASSQVVRVSYG. In full, the CDR3 is CASSQVVRVSYGYTF.

Notes on this clone: The CDR3 is cut off 3 residues early in the read; its end comes from the germline J gene. The rearrangement joins TRBV5-6 to TRBJ2-1; 8 nucleotides align to TRBD1. This CDR3 spans 14 amino acids. Looked up from germline, CDR1 is SGHDT and CDR2 is YYEEEE. Unmatched junction bases numbered 2, after V lost 5 bases and J lost 1 base. The CDR3 reads CASRRDRSYNEQFF. The part of the CDR3 DNA that was read is TGTGCCAGCAGGCGGGACAGGTCCTACAATGAG.

On this clone: The sequenced fragment ends 3 residues before the CDR3 boundary, so the rest is inferred from the germline J gene. This chain links TRBV11-2 with TRBJ2-5; D is ambiguous. This CDR3 has 11 residues. CDR1 is SGHAT and CDR2 is FQNNGV in the germline V gene. The V end lost 5 bases, the J end lost 4 bases, and 5 bases lay between the germline ends. The part of the CDR3 DNA that was read is TGTGCCAGCAGCCTTCTAGAGACC. Amino acid sequence: CASSLLET. The full CDR3 sequence reads CASSLLETQYF.

About this clone: The germline gene is not matched at one end of the junction; a read error may be the cause. The read comes to an end 3 residues before the CDR3 does, leaving the germline J gene to fill in the end. This chain joins TRBV4-2 and TRBJ2-2, with D possibly called TRBD1 or TRBD2 (5 bases each). CDR3 length: 16 residues. The germline V gene encodes CDR1 LGHNA and CDR2 YNFKEQ. CDR3 region: CASSQEGAEGNSPLFF. The sequenced part of the CDR3 DNA is TGCGCCAGCAGCCAAGAGGGAGCTGAGGGGAATTCACCG.

The CDR3 protein is CASSLGAERYNEQFF. The covered CDR3 bases are TGTGCCAGCAGCTTAGGGGCAGAGAGGTACAATGAG. This chain uses TRBV7-9 with TRBJ2-1; the D is unclear. The CDR3 end falls 3 residues outside the read, so it is completed with the germline J gene. The CDR3 contains 15 residues. Germline V CDR1 and CDR2: SEHNR, FQNEAQ (reference sequence). V was clipped by 1 base and J by 4 bases, with 11 bases between them.

This clone is identified as medium-sized (0.01 to 0.1%) from frequency. The read comes to an end 3 residues before the CDR3 does, leaving the germline J gene to fill in the end. This chain connects TRBV14 to TRBJ1-2; tentatively, D is TRBD1 (5 bases). CDR3 length equals 17 residues. The germline CDR1 and CDR2 sequences are SGHDN and FVKESK. V was pared by 0 bases and J by 4 bases, with 18 bases between. CDR3 in amino acids: CASSQDLFGTAVYGYTF. The sequenced part of the CDR3 DNA is TGTGCCAGCAGCCAAGATCTTTTCGGGACTGCGGTCTATGGC.

A note on this clone: The read finishes 3 residues shy of the CDR3 end, and the germline J gene is used to complete it. The V call is TRBV7-8, the J call TRBJ1-6, with TRBD1 as a possible D gene (5 bases). The V and J ends lost 5 bases and 3 bases respectively, with 11 bases between them. The CDR3 sequence is 15 residues long. CDR1 is SGHVS, CDR2 FQNEAQ, per germline. The CDR3 bases that were read are TGTGCCAGCAGCCCCAGGGCAGGCTATAATTCACCC. As protein: CASSPRAGYNSP. The CDR3 in its entirety is CASSPRAGYNSPLHF.

A remark on this clone: The CDR3 is cut off 3 residues early in the read; its end comes from the germline J gene. This chain connects TRBV5-6 to TRBJ2-3, with 7 bases aligning to TRBD1. The CDR3 has 14 amino acids. Germline-derived CDR1 and CDR2 are SGHDT and YYEEEE. The part of the CDR3 DNA that was read is TGTGCCAGCAGCCCCGGCGACAGGGAAGAGACG. This sequence encodes CASSPGDREET. The CDR3 as a whole reads CASSPGDREETQYF. The full variable domain, its missing parts supplied by reference TRBV5-6 and TRBJ2-3, is DAGVTQSPTHLIKTRGQQVTLRCSPKSGHDTVSWYQQALGQGPQFIFQYYEEEERQRGNFPDRFSGHQFPNYSSELNVNALLLGDSALYLCASSPGDREETQYFGPGTRLTVL.